The 31 T cell receptor beta chains below were found in one sample sequenced in a study of blood T cells in healthy people across ages (dated by TCRdb to the mid-2010s). The method behind the library was 5' RACE. Sequencing relied on an Illumina HiSeq 2500. A second PCR of about 6 to 11 cycles was performed with a sample-barcoded 5' primer and a J-beta primer mix. The public reads were reprocessed in TCRdb via fastp at Q25 and MiXCR, keeping in-frame beta chains. Identical CDR3 protein sequences are pooled into one entry, listed with their most common genes and DNA. The sample contains nearly 1 million distinct CDR3 sequences, 51% of them found a single time. Together, the top ten hold 20% to 25% of the sample. Sequencing was carried out using blood. The receptors originated from a woman between 55 and 75 years old in good health.

The V call is TRBV5-1, the J call TRBJ1-1; 10 bases agree with TRBD1. Germline loops: CDR1 SGHRS, CDR2 YFSETQ. This CDR3 has 16 amino acids. The junction had 4 bases not matched to a gene; V was cut back by 0 bases and J by 2 bases. The CDR3 here is CASSLEGTGVNTEAFF. CDR3 sequence (DNA): TGCGCCAGCAGCTTGGAGGGGACAGGGGTCAACACTGAAGCTTTCTTT.

This chain links TRBV7-2 with TRBJ1-2; no clear D. This CDR3 is built from 16 residues. From germline, CDR1 is SGHTA and CDR2 FQGNSA. Trimming removed 1 base from V and 4 bases from J, with 16 bases in between. CDR3: CASSLGSQNTLYGYTF. The CDR3 DNA reads TGTGCCAGCAGCTTAGGAAGCCAAAATACTCTCTATGGCTACACCTTC.

The J gene is TRBJ2-5, the V gene TRBV6-5; TRBD2 matches 7 bases. The CDR3 extends over 14 amino acids. Germline loops: CDR1 MNHEY, CDR2 SVGAGI. With V trimmed by 2 bases and J by 4 bases, 4 bases remained unmatched. CDR3 DNA: TGTGCCAGCAGTTACCAGGCTAGCGGAGAGACCCAGTACTTC. Amino acid sequence: CASSYQASGETQYF.

About this clonotype itself: This may be a read error, as it is one base from a much larger clone. The rearrangement joins TRBV12-5 to TRBJ2-5, with D tentatively TRBD1 or TRBD2 (5 bases each). The CDR3 is made up of 13 amino acids. Germline V lookup: CDR1 LGHNT, CDR2 FRNRAP. This chain's CDR3 is CASGLYGGETLYF. CDR3 coding DNA: TGTGCTAGTGGTTTGTATGGGGGAGAGACCCTGTACTTC.

The chain couples TRBV3-1 to TRBJ2-5; weak D call: TRBD2 (6 bases). V lost 1 base and J 5 bases, leaving 14 bases between the germline ends. Germline loops: CDR1 LGHDT, CDR2 YNNKEL (reference sequence). The CDR3 spans 15 residues. CDR3 in amino acids: CASSQASAGSETQYF. The CDR3 DNA reads as TGTGCCAGCAGCCAAGCGTCCGCGGGGTCGGAGACCCAGTACTTC.

The V gene is TRBV7-2, the J gene TRBJ1-2; maybe TRBD1 (6 bases). The germline CDR1 and CDR2 sequences are SGHTA and FQGNSA. CDR3 length: 14 residues. V dropped 2 bases and J dropped 4 bases, with 11 bases sitting between them. In DNA form, the CDR3 reads TGTGCCAGCAGCTTACTAGGGGGTACCTATGGCTACACCTTC. This gives the protein CASSLLGGTYGYTF. The whole variable domain, filled in from reference TRBV7-2 and TRBJ1-2, reads GAGVSQSPSNKVTEKGKDVELRCDPISGHTALYWYRQSLGQGLEFLIYFQGNSAPDKSGLPSDRFSAERTGGSVSTLTIQRTQQEDSAVYLCASSLLGGTYGYTFGSGTRLTVV.

V is TRBV4-1 and J is TRBJ2-1, with 8 nucleotides matching TRBD1. This CDR3 region has 16 residues. Germline V gene lookup returns CDR1 MGHRA and CDR2 YSYEKL. J gave up 8 bases and V 5 bases, and 14 bases lay outside the gene matches. In DNA, the CDR3 is TGCGCCAGCAGCTACGACGGACAGGGAAGGGGAGATGAGCAGTTCTTC. Translated, it gives CASSYDGQGRGDEQFF.

The chain combines TRBV14 with TRBJ2-7, with TRBD1 as a possible D gene (5 bases). With the DNA end fitting TRBJ2-5 better, the J assignment may be wrong. The CDR3 has 19 amino acids. Germline CDR1 SGHDN, CDR2 FVKESK. In DNA, the CDR3 is TGTGCCAGCAGCCAGGGAAGTCGGACACTGTGGGGTATCCAAGAGACCCAGTACTTC. Protein: CASSQGSRTLWGIQETQYF.

The count of this clonotype is one. In DNA form, the CDR3 reads TGTGCTAGTGGACCGGGACGGACTAGCACAGATACGCAGTATTTT. It translates to CASGPGRTSTDTQYF. The rearrangement uses TRBV12-5 and TRBJ2-3; D may match TRBD1 or TRBD2 (5 bases each). V lost 6 bases to trimming and J lost 0 bases, with 13 bases between them. The CDR3 is made up of 15 amino acids. The germline V gene has CDR1 LGHNT and CDR2 FRNRAP.

Written as DNA, the CDR3 is TGTGCCAGCAGCGCCCGGAGACTGGCGGGAGTGGAGTTCTTC. Amino acids: CASSARRLAGVEFF. The V gene is TRBV7-8, the J gene TRBJ2-1; 7 bases fit TRBD2. The V and J ends lost 5 bases and 14 bases, in that order; junction bases with no gene match: 15. CDR1 is SGHVS and CDR2 is FQNEAQ in the germline V gene. The CDR3 extends over 14 amino acids.

The V gene is TRBV19, the J gene TRBJ2-3, with a weak D call TRBD1 (5 bases). Germline V gives CDR1 LNHDA, CDR2 SQIVND (reference sequence). The length of the CDR3 is 17 residues. With 3 bases removed from V and 4 bases from J, the gap between germline ends came to 20 bases. DNA of the CDR3: TGTGCCAGTAGTATTCAGGCGCGGCTCCTAGGGGCAGATACGCAGTATTTT. Its translation: CASSIQARLLGADTQYF.

V usage is TRBV6-6 and J usage is TRBJ2-6; either TRBD1 or TRBD2 may fit D (5 bases each). There are 14 residues in the CDR3. The germline V gene encodes CDR1 MNHNY and CDR2 SVGAGI (reference sequence). The DNA for the CDR3 is TGTGTCACTAGGGGAGTCTCTGGGGCCAACGTCCTGACTTTC. As protein: CVTRGVSGANVLTF.

The CDR3 DNA reads TGCGCCAGCACCCGGACGGATTCCTACGAGCAGTACTTC. This encodes CASTRTDSYEQYF. This chain links TRBV5-1 with TRBJ2-7; the D is unclear. Germline V gene sequence: CDR1 SGHRS, CDR2 YFSETQ. The V end lost 6 bases, the J end lost 1 base, and 11 bases lay between the germline ends. The CDR3 is made up of 13 amino acids.

This clonotype has just one count. A much larger clone sits a single nucleotide away, making a read error possible. The chain recombines TRBV6-1 with TRBJ2-5; tentatively, D is TRBD2 (5 bases). The J call may be in error: the DNA end matches TRBJ2-7 better. CDR1 is MNHNS and CDR2 is SASEGT in the germline V gene. This CDR3 spans 10 amino acids. The CDR3 loop is CASAEYEQYF. CDR3 sequence (DNA): TGTGCTTCAGCGGAATACGAGCAGTACTTC.

The J gene is TRBJ2-5, the V gene TRBV9; D not certain. The DNA matches TRBJ2-7 better at its end, which makes the J call doubtful. Looked up from germline, CDR1 is SGDLS and CDR2 is YYNGEE. CDR3 size: 11 residues. The CDR3 loop reads CASSENGEQYF. The DNA of the CDR3 is TGTGCCAGCAGCGAGAATGGCGAGCAGTACTTC.

This clonotype showed up just once. A read error may account for a junction end that differs from germline. This chain connects TRBV28 to TRBJ2-5, with 13 bases identical to TRBD2. There are 16 residues in the CDR3. CDR1 is MDHEN, CDR2 SYDVKM, per germline. The CDR3 sequence: CASSRLLAGGGETRYF. The CDR3 DNA reads TGTGCCAGCAGTCGATTACTAGCGGGAGGGGGGGAGACCCGGTACTTC.

The rearrangement joins TRBV7-9 to TRBJ2-7; 11 bases are a match to TRBD2. In germline, CDR1 is SEHNR, CDR2 FQNEAQ (reference sequence). The V segment lost 1 base and the J segment 5 bases; nucleotides outside the gene matches: 10. The CDR3 length is 17 residues. CDR3 bases: TGTGCCAGCAGCTTAGGCGCGGGGGGACTAGCGGTTAACGAGCAGTACTTC. Protein sequence: CASSLGAGGLAVNEQYF.

The CDR3 nucleotides read TGTGCCAGCAGCCGTCTGGGAGGGGAGACAGATACGCAGTATTTT. As protein: CASSRLGGETDTQYF. V gene TRBV3-1 combines with J gene TRBJ2-3, with 7 positions matching TRBD2. CDR3 length: 15 residues. Germline trimming cut 4 bases from V and 3 bases from J; bases unmatched to any gene: 7. The germline V gene has CDR1 LGHDT and CDR2 YNNKEL (reference sequence).

This clonotype was observed a single time. This chain connects TRBV3-1 to TRBJ2-5; D gene unclear. Germline assignment: CDR1 LGHDT and CDR2 YNNKEL (reference sequence). The V end lost 0 bases, the J end lost 1 base, and 6 bases lay between the germline ends. CDR3 length equals 14 residues. CDR3 sequence reads: CASSQDLIQETQYF. CDR3 DNA: TGTGCCAGCAGCCAAGATTTGATCCAAGAGACCCAGTACTTC.

The rearrangement links TRBV7-2 to TRBJ2-1; D is perhaps TRBD2 (6 bases). Germline CDR1 and CDR2: SGHTA and FQGNSA. V dropped 2 bases and J dropped 12 bases, with 14 bases sitting between them. This CDR3 has 13 amino acids. In DNA form, the CDR3 reads TGTGCCAGCAGCTTAAACTCGAGACTAGGGCAGTTCTTC. Its protein product is CASSLNSRLGQFF.

The chain links TRBV9 to TRBJ1-5; no reliable D call. The V gene's germline CDR1 is SGDLS and CDR2 YYNGEE. Trimming pared 0 bases from V and 9 bases from J, leaving 7 bases between. The CDR3 runs 12 residues. The CDR3 loop is CASSVGEGPQHF. The CDR3 DNA reads as TGTGCCAGCAGCGTAGGAGAGGGGCCCCAGCATTTT.

The chain has TRBV27 and TRBJ2-1; perhaps D is TRBD1 or TRBD2 (5 bases each). The germline V gene has CDR1 MNHEY and CDR2 SMNVEV (reference sequence). The CDR3 consists of 17 residues. Trimming stripped 7 bases from V and 6 bases from J, with 25 bases between. CDR3 protein: CASKGPLGARGSNEQFF. The CDR3 coding sequence is TGTGCCAGCAAGGGCCCGTTAGGGGCGAGGGGTAGCAATGAGCAGTTCTTC.

The V and J genes are TRBV5-1 and TRBJ2-6; TRBD1 matches at 7 bases. This CDR3 contains 20 residues. Germline V CDR1 and CDR2: SGHRS, YFSETQ. V was pared by 4 bases and J by 0 bases, with 16 bases of the junction left unmatched. The CDR3 here is CASSPRQGNIEGSGANVLTF. The CDR3 DNA reads as TGCGCCAGCAGCCCACGACAGGGAAATATCGAGGGCTCTGGGGCCAACGTCCTGACTTTC.

This clonotype turned up a few times. This sequence joins TRBV6-5 and TRBJ2-7, with D perhaps matching TRBD2 (6 bases). The DNA matches TRBJ2-5 better at its end, which makes the J call doubtful. This CDR3 has 14 residues. In germline, CDR1 is MNHEY, CDR2 SVGAGI. In DNA form, the CDR3 reads TGTGCCAGCAGTTACGGTCGAGCGGGAGAGACCCAGTACTTC. This encodes CASSYGRAGETQYF.

The gene calls are TRBV29-1 and TRBJ1-2; D gene uncertain. V was shortened by 6 bases and J by 4 bases, with 15 bases between the two germline ends. This CDR3 comprises 13 residues. The germline V gene encodes CDR1 SQVTM and CDR2 ANQGSEA. The CDR3 coding sequence is TGCAGCGTGGACGGTGGACCCGGCTATGGCTACACCTTC. This codes for CSVDGGPGYGYTF.

The chain employs TRBV29-1 and TRBJ1-2, with 8 positions matching TRBD1. There are 15 residues in the CDR3. Germline V gene data show CDR1 as SQVTM and CDR2 as ANQGSEA. The trim removed 6 bases at V and 0 bases at J, leaving 9 bases unmatched. The CDR3 region is CSVAGTGATNYGYTF. The CDR3 coding sequence is TGCAGCGTCGCCGGGACAGGAGCTACTAACTATGGCTACACCTTC.

The V and J genes are TRBV24-1 and TRBJ2-7, with 8 bases fitting TRBD1. Germline CDR1 and CDR2: KGHDR and SFDVKD. Unmatched junction bases numbered 4, after V lost 5 bases and J lost 2 bases. The CDR3 has 14 residues. The CDR3 DNA sequence: TGTGCCACCAGTGCAGGACAGGGAACCTACGAGCAGTACTTC. Amino acid sequence: CATSAGQGTYEQYF.

The chain is built from TRBV28 and TRBJ2-2, with D perhaps matching TRBD1 or TRBD2 (5 bases each). CDR1 MDHEN and CDR2 SYDVKM come from the germline V gene. The CDR3 loop spans 14 amino acids. The germline V and J ends were trimmed by 7 bases and 5 bases, with 14 bases remaining between them. The CDR3 DNA is TGTGCCAGCACTCCGGGACGTAGTACCGGGGAGCTGTTTTTT. It specifies CASTPGRSTGELFF.

This clonotype was picked up a small number of times. The rearrangement uses TRBV3-1 and TRBJ2-6; 9 positions match TRBD1. The germline V gene has CDR1 LGHDT and CDR2 YNNKEL (reference sequence). The CDR3 runs 16 residues. The V segment lost 6 bases and the J segment 0 bases; nucleotides outside the gene matches: 3. In DNA form, the CDR3 reads TGTGCCAGCAGAAACAGGGGGCACTCTGGGGCCAACGTCCTGACTTTC. This sequence encodes CASRNRGHSGANVLTF.

The chain has TRBV12-3 or TRBV12-4 and TRBJ1-2; D might be TRBD1 (5 bases). The CDR3 consists of 13 residues. With 5 bases removed from V and 4 bases from J, the gap between germline ends came to 11 bases. For the CDR3, the DNA is TGTGCCAGCAGTGACAGAGCCCCCTATGGCTACACCTTC. It specifies CASSDRAPYGYTF.

This clonotype was counted a single time. The chain carries TRBV5-5 and TRBJ2-5, with a weak D call TRBD2 (5 bases). Germline CDR1 SGHKS, CDR2 YYEKEE (reference sequence). Deletions cut 4 bases from V and 2 bases from J, with 21 bases between. The CDR3 has 17 residues. The CDR3 DNA is TGTGCCAGCAGCATTGCCATCGGAGGTGGGAATCAAGAGACCCAGTACTTC. It is translated as CASSIAIGGGNQETQYF.